The 14 T cell receptor beta chains reported below all come from one sample, sequenced in a study of CD8 T cells in Susac syndrome (dated by TCRdb to about 2019). The library was prepared using the immunoSEQ multiplex PCR assay. RNA was extracted using the RNeasy kit, and about 0.45 to 1 ug of the RNA was reverse transcribed with random hexamers. TCRdb's own reprocessing of the public reads used fastp at Q25 and MiXCR and kept productive beta chains. Every entry covers one CDR3 protein and lists the most common genes and DNA from its rows. The sample table lists 70,000 to 95,000 distinct CDR3 sequences, 94% of them with a count of one. The ten largest clones represent about 0.94% of the sample. Sequencing was performed on CD8+ T cells from PBMCs. The receptor set was obtained from a human donor with Susac syndrome.

The chain links TRBV7-9 to TRBJ2-3, with TRBD2 matching 8 bases. The CDR3 contains 17 residues. V gave up 5 bases and J gave up 4 bases; unmatched junction bases: 14. CDR1 and CDR2 (germline): SEHNR, FQNEAQ (reference sequence). In DNA, the CDR3 is TGTGCCAGCAGCAGAGGGACTAGAGTGGTGGAGGCAGATACGCAGTATTTT. Translating it yields CASSRGTRVVEADTQYF. The full variable domain, rest sourced from reference TRBV7-9 and TRBJ2-3, is DTGVSQNPRHKITKRGQNVTFRCDPISEHNRLYWYRQTLGQGPEFLTYFQNEAQLEKSRLLSDRFSAERPKGSFSTLEIQRTEQGDSAMYLCASSRGTRVVEADTQYFGPGTRLTVL.

CDR3 bases: TGTGCCACCAGACCTCCCGGGACAGGGGGGAACACCGGGGAGCTGTTTTTT. Protein sequence: CATRPPGTGGNTGELFF. The chain is built from TRBV15 and TRBJ2-2, with 11 bases matching TRBD1. From germline, CDR1 is LNHNV and CDR2 YYDKDF (reference sequence). The V segment lost 6 bases and the J segment 1 base; nucleotides outside the gene matches: 7. The CDR3 is 17 residues long. The full variable domain, completed using reference TRBV15 and TRBJ2-2, is DAMVIQNPRYQVTQFGKPVTLSCSQTLNHNVMYWYQQKSSQAPKLLFHYYDKDFNNEADTPDNFQSRRPNTSFCFLDIRSPGLGDTAMYLCATRPPGTGGNTGELFFGEGSRLTVL.

The rearrangement uses TRBV27 and TRBJ2-3; no firm D call. V lost 6 bases, J lost 1 base, and 11 bases lay in between. The CDR3 is 14 residues long. Germline CDR1 and CDR2: MNHEY and SMNVEV (reference sequence). CDR3 region: CASSRMGGTDTQYF. The CDR3 region has the DNA TGTGCCAGCAGCCGAATGGGTGGCACAGATACGCAGTATTTT.

The rearrangement uses TRBV7-2 and TRBJ1-5; 8 nucleotides agree with TRBD1. The CDR3 has 14 amino acids. Looked up from germline, CDR1 is SGHTA and CDR2 is FQGNSA. The V segment lost 3 bases and the J segment 5 bases; nucleotides outside the gene matches: 3. The CDR3 is CASSFGQGYQPQHF. DNA of the CDR3: TGTGCCAGCAGCTTCGGACAGGGTTATCAGCCCCAGCATTTT.

This clonotype occurred once. The chain uses TRBV5-6 and TRBJ2-5; 9 bases fit TRBD1. The germline CDR1 and CDR2 sequences are SGHDT and YYEEEE. Losses at the gene ends were 4 bases for V and 3 bases for J; bases not matched to a gene: 4. The CDR3 has 14 amino acids. Here the CDR3 reads CASSPGDREETQYF. CDR3 nucleotide sequence: TGTGCCAGCAGCCCGGGGGACAGGGAAGAGACCCAGTACTTC.

The DNA for the CDR3 is TGTGCCAGCAGGGACAGAATCCGCACAGATACGCAGTATTTT. This sequence encodes CASRDRIRTDTQYF. The rearrangement links TRBV5-4 to TRBJ2-3, with D perhaps matching TRBD1 (6 bases). The CDR3 is made up of 14 amino acids. Deletions cut 5 bases from V and 1 base from J, with 11 bases between. Germline CDR1 reads SGHNT; CDR2 reads YYREEE (reference sequence).

The chain combines TRBV25-1 with TRBJ2-4; 7 nucleotides line up with TRBD1. Trimming at V came to 8 bases and at J to 2 bases, leaving 6 bases not matched to a gene. Germline CDR1 MGHDK, CDR2 SYGVNS. This CDR3 comprises 14 residues. The CDR3 DNA sequence: TGTGCCAGCCCTCAAGGGGGCCCCAAAAACATTCAGTACTTC. It translates to CASPQGGPKNIQYF.

This chain joins TRBV6-6 and TRBJ1-1; no clear D. From germline, CDR1 is MNHNY and CDR2 SVGAGI (reference sequence). Trimming stripped 7 bases from V and 1 base from J, with 10 bases between. The CDR3 has 13 amino acids. CDR3 in DNA: TGTGCCAGCATCCTGGACGGGAACACTGAAGCTTTCTTT. Its protein is CASILDGNTEAFF.

The chain has TRBV14 and TRBJ2-7, with D uncertain. Per germline, CDR1 SGHDN and CDR2 FVKESK. V was clipped by 1 base and J by 2 bases, with 9 bases between them. The CDR3 runs to 14 residues. This chain's CDR3 is CASSQAKITYEQYF. CDR3 sequence (DNA): TGTGCCAGCAGCCAAGCGAAAATTACCTACGAGCAGTACTTC.

The chain couples TRBV13 to TRBJ1-1, with a possible D match to TRBD1 (5 bases). The CDR3 is made up of 15 amino acids. With 5 bases removed from V and 1 base from J, the gap between germline ends came to 14 bases. Germline values: CDR1 PRHDT, CDR2 FYEKMQ (reference sequence). The CDR3: CASSDDSSRNTEAFF. Here the CDR3 DNA reads TGTGCCAGCAGCGATGACAGCTCCCGGAACACTGAAGCTTTCTTT. Variable domain in full (rest from reference TRBV13 and TRBJ1-1): AAGVIQSPRHLIKEKRETATLKCYPIPRHDTVYWYQQGPGQDPQFLISFYEKMQSDKGSIPDRFSAQQFSDYHSELNMSSLELGDSALYFCASSDDSSRNTEAFFGQGTRLTVV.

This clonotype was detected once. The rearrangement uses TRBV4-3 and TRBJ2-7; TRBD1 matches at 9 bases. The CDR3 has 15 residues. After removal of 3 bases from V and 0 bases from J, the junction contained 3 bases not matched to a gene. CDR1 is LGHNA and CDR2 is YSLEER in the germline V gene. The CDR3 reads CASSHPTGGSYEQYF. The DNA of the CDR3 is TGCGCCAGCAGCCACCCGACAGGGGGCTCCTACGAGCAGTACTTC.

The chain is built from TRBV5-1 and TRBJ2-7, with TRBD1 matching over 7 bases. The CDR3 totals 12 residues. J lost 6 bases, V lost 3 bases, and 3 bases had no gene match. Germline assignment: CDR1 SGHRS and CDR2 YFSETQ. CDR3 nucleotides: TGCGCCAGCAGCTCAACAGGGGTCGAGCAGTACTTC. The encoded protein is CASSSTGVEQYF.

The V gene is TRBV18, the J gene TRBJ1-2; TRBD1 is a possible D gene (6 bases). CDR1 KGHSH and CDR2 LQKENI come from the germline V gene. There are 15 residues in the CDR3. V was trimmed by 3 bases and J by 10 bases, leaving 21 bases between them. The chain's CDR3 is CASSPHGRAGEAYTF. CDR3 DNA: TGTGCCAGCTCACCCCACGGTAGGGCAGGGGAAGCCTACACCTTC. The full variable domain, with the rest looked up from reference TRBV18 and TRBJ1-2, is NAGVMQNPRHLVRRRGQEARLRCSPMKGHSHVYWYRQLPEEGLKFMVYLQKENIIDESGMPKERFSAEFPKEGPSILRIQQVVRGDSAAYFCASSPHGRAGEAYTFGSGTRLTVV.

In nucleotides, the CDR3 is TGTGCCAGCAGTTACGGGGGAGTAGCGGGACCATACAATGAGCAGTTCTTC. This gives the protein CASSYGGVAGPYNEQFF. J is TRBJ2-1 and V is TRBV6-5; 8 bases align to TRBD2. The CDR3 runs to 17 residues. Germline-derived CDR1 and CDR2 are MNHEY and SVGAGI. After removal of 2 bases from V and 4 bases from J, the junction contained 10 bases not matched to a gene.